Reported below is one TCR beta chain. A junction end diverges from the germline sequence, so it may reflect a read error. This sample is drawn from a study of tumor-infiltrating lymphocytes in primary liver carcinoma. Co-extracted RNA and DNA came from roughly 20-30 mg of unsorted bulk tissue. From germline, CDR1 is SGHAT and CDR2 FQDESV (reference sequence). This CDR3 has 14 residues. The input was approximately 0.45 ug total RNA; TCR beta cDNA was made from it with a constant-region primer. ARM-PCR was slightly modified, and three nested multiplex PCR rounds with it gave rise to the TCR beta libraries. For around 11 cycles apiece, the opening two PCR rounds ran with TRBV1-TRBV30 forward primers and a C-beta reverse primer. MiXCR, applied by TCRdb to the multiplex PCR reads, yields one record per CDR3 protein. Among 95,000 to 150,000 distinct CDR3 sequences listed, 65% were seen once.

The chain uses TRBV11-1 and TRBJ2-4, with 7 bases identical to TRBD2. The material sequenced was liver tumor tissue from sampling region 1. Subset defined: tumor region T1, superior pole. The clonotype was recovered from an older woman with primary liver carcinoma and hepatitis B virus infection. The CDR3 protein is CASSLVSREGIHYF. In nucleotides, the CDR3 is TGTGCCAGCAGCTTAGTCAGCAGGGAGGGCATTCACTACTTC.